This TCR beta chain is drawn from a study of T-cell memory formation after mild COVID-19. Study in general: The TCR clusters were mostly specific to one donor.

TCRdb ran MiXCR on the 5' RACE reads and lists one entry per CDR3 protein. The profile covers approximately 210,000 distinct CDR3 sequences, with approximately 16% appearing a single time and 2% to 3% taken by the ten largest. Whole-study findings and limits: Second-wave clones with a day 37 peak had unconfirmed SARS-CoV-2 specificity. Researchers found some responding clones in pre-infection memory, a sign that cross-reactive memory joined.

With regard to this clonotype: Its matching antigen is unknown.

This CDR3 region has 13 residues. CDR1 and CDR2 (germline): SGHRS, YFSETQ. The V end was cut by 0 bases, the J end by 9 bases, with 7 bases between. Input material: PBMCs or a T cell subset sorted from them (not recorded which). The chain uses TRBV5-1 and TRBJ1-6; no firm D call. The sequence was obtained from an adult woman who had mild COVID-19 (a few samples of this study predate the infection). Cell type and time point are not known. CDR3 protein: CASSLDIISPLHF. The CDR3, as DNA: TGCGCCAGCAGCTTGGACATTATTTCACCCCTCCACTTT.